These T cell receptor beta chains were read from a single sample in a study of OX40 agonist ivuxolimab in advanced cancers. Profiled with immunoSEQ multiplex PCR; TCRdb holds only in-frame clones, not every one. The repertoire holds 65,000 to 80,000 clones, with around 90% as singletons. The sample in question was CD4+ or CD8+ T cells sorted from blood, obtained in a trial of the OX40 agonist ivuxolimab. The source of these receptors is an adult with an advanced solid tumor such as melanoma, head and neck, liver or kidney cancer. Each CDR3 is given with its conserved first and last residue. The order of the fields is J gene, V gene, clone size, D gene, CDR3 DNA, CDR3 protein. D genes are given only for firm matches. Clone size is not always given. Where it is, it says once, few, many or a class for expanded clones.

J: TRBJ2-1
V: TRBV7-2
size: NA
D: NA
DNA: TGTGCCAGCAGCTTAGCCGGGAATAACAATGAGCAGTTCTTC
CDR3: CASSLAGNNNEQFF

J: TRBJ1-1
V: TRBV5-1
size: NA
D: TRBD1
DNA: TGCGCCAGCAGCTACGGACAGGGAGAAAACACTGAAGCTTTCTTT
CDR3: CASSYGQGENTEAFF

J: TRBJ1-2
V: TRBV27
size: NA
D: NA
DNA: TGTGCCAGCAGTTTTAGCTCAGGAATTTTGTCGGGCTACACCTTC
CDR3: CASSFSSGILSGYTF

J: TRBJ2-1
V: TRBV5-1
size: NA
D: TRBD2
DNA: TGCGCCAGCAGCTTGGGTGGGCGGGAGGCTTACAATGAGCAGTTCTTC
CDR3: CASSLGGREAYNEQFF

J: TRBJ2-5
V: TRBV28
size: NA
D: NA
DNA: TGTGCCAGCAGTCCCCCGACCGGGCGGGATCAAGAGACCCAGTACTTC
CDR3: CASSPPTGRDQETQYF

J: TRBJ2-7
V: TRBV28
size: NA
D: TRBD1
DNA: TGTGCCATCGAAACCGAGGACAGGTCCTCCTACGAGCAGTACTTC
CDR3: CAIETEDRSSYEQYF

J: TRBJ2-5
V: TRBV11-2
size: NA
D: NA
DNA: TGTGCCAGCAGCTTAGAATTGCAGCAAGAGACCCAGTACTTC
CDR3: CASSLELQQETQYF

J: TRBJ2-1
V: TRBV7-2
size: NA
D: TRBD2
DNA: TGTGCCAGCAGCCCCCCTAACCGGCTAGCGGGTAATGAGCAGTTCTTC
CDR3: CASSPPNRLAGNEQFF

J: TRBJ1-1
V: TRBV19
size: once
D: NA
DNA: TGTGCCAGTAGTATCATGGACTTCTCCACTGAAGCTTTCTTT
CDR3: CASSIMDFSTEAFF

J: TRBJ2-7
V: TRBV6-1
size: NA
D: NA
DNA: TGTGCCAGCAGTGAAGCAGGGGGGAGTACTTGGTCCTACGAGCAGTACTTC
CDR3: CASSEAGGSTWSYEQYF

J: TRBJ2-3
V: TRBV7-3
size: NA
D: NA
DNA: TGTGCCAGCAGCTCCGTCGGGGGCGATACGCAGTATTTT
CDR3: CASSSVGGDTQYF

J: TRBJ1-5
V: TRBV2
size: NA
D: NA
DNA: TGTGCCAGCAGCGGGACGGCGGAGGAGAAACCCCAGCATTTT
CDR3: CASSGTAEEKPQHF

J: TRBJ2-1
V: TRBV6-8
size: once
D: NA
DNA: TGTGCCAGCAGCCCACGGACGAGTGAGCAGTTCTTC
CDR3: CASSPRTSEQFF

J: TRBJ2-4
V: TRBV7-9
size: once
D: NA
DNA: TGTGCCAGCAGCCCCGGACATCAGAGAAGGGTCAAGGACAAAAACATTCAGTACTTC
CDR3: CASSPGHQRRVKDKNIQYF

J: TRBJ2-6
V: TRBV23-1
size: NA
D: TRBD1
DNA: TGCGCCAGCAGTCTCGACAGGGGTTCTGGGGCCAACGTCCTGACTTTC
CDR3: CASSLDRGSGANVLTF

J: TRBJ1-1
V: TRBV6-4
size: NA
D: NA
DNA: TGTGCCAGCAGTGAAACAGGGAACACTGAAGCTTTCTTT
CDR3: CASSETGNTEAFF